This record concerns one T cell receptor beta chain sequence. This entry comes from a study of CD8+CD57+ T cells in acquired aplastic anemia. Study in general: An average of approximately 11 million reads for CD4+ cells was obtained from healthy donors.

TCR beta VDJ combinations and CDR3 sequences were profiled from genomic DNA. One entry per CDR3 protein results from TCRdb running MiXCR on the reads. The data show some 190,000 distinct CDR3 sequences, about 53% seen once. Looked up from germline, CDR1 is SGHRS and CDR2 is YFSETQ. The CDR3 contains 14 residues. V was pared by 5 bases and J by 1 base, with 10 bases between. The sample was sorted CD4+, CD8+, or CD8+CD57+ T cells (not recorded which) from PBMCs. The receptor's source is a human donor in good health, serving as a control. The chain links TRBV5-1 to TRBJ1-3, with D perhaps TRBD1 (6 bases). CDR3 region: CASRRGTSGNTIYF. DNA of the CDR3: TGCGCCAGCAGACGGGGGACATCTGGAAACACCATATATTTT.